One T cell receptor beta chain is described in this entry. This CDR3 spans 14 amino acids. Germline assignment: CDR1 DFQATT and CDR2 SNEGSKA (reference sequence). J gave up 4 bases and V 7 bases, and 9 bases lay outside the gene matches. These data belong to a study of blood T cells in healthy people across ages. The second PCR ran roughly 6 to 11 cycles with a sample-barcoded 5' primer and J-beta primers. Every single cDNA molecule received a tag from a template-switch adaptor with 12 random nucleotides. TCRdb used MiXCR to reprocess the 5' RACE reads, holding one entry per CDR3 protein. In the table there are hundreds of thousands of distinct CDR3 sequences, 55% to 75% of which are singletons. Ranging in age from roughly 6 to 95, the donors were healthy Caucasian individuals from Russia. Per sample, extraction of total RNA gave at least 5.5 micrograms in every case.

The V and J genes are TRBV20-1 and TRBJ2-5; 10 positions match TRBD1. This TCR derives from a young man in good health. Sequenced input: blood. For the CDR3, the DNA is TGCAGTGTCGGCCCGTGGGACAGGGGAGAGACCCAGTACTTC. It codes for CSVGPWDRGETQYF.